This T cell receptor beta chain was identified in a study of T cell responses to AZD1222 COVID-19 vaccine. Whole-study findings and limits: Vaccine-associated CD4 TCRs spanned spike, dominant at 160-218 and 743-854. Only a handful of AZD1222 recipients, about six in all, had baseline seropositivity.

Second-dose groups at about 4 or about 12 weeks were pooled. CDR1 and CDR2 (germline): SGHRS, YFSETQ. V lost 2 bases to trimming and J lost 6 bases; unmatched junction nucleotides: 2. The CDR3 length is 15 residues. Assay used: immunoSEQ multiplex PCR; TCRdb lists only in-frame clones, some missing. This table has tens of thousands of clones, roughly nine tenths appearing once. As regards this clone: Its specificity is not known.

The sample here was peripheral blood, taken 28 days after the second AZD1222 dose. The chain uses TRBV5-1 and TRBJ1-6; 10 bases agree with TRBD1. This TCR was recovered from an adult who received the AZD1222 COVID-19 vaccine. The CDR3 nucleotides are TGCGCCAGCAGCTTTGGGGACAGGGGTAATTCACCCCTCCACTTT. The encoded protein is CASSFGDRGNSPLHF.